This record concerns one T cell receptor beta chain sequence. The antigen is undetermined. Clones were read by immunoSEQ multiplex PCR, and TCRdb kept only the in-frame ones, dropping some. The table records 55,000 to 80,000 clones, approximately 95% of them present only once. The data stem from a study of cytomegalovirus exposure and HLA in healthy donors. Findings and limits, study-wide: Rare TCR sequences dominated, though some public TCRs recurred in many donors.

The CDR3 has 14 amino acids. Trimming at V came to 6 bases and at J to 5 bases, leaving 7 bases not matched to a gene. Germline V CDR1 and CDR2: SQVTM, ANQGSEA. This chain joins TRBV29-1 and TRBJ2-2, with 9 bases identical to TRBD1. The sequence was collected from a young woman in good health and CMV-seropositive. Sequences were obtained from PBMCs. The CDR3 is CSVGQGWDTGELFF. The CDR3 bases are TGCAGCGTGGGACAGGGTTGGGATACCGGGGAGCTGTTTTTT.